This paragraph covers one T cell receptor beta chain sequence. What antigen it recognizes has not been identified. No much larger clone is present one base from it, and per-base qualities are unavailable. The data derive from a study of blood T cell repertoires in COVID-19 (dated by TCRdb to the early 2020s). About the study as a whole: Collaborator samples came from the United States, Italy and Spain and covered acute and convalescent phases of COVID-19. The prospective study material was composed of cDNA or gDNA derived from T cells, B-cell-depleted T cells, or PBMCs. Deeply sampled blood TCRbeta repertoires from subjects exposed to, actively infected with, or recovered from COVID-19 were included in the dataset. A freely available public database, intended as a resource for researchers studying the immune response to SARS-CoV-2, is where the repertoires were released. The samples were drawn from two sources: the first 160 participants of the ongoing ImmuneRACE study, and 1,000 to 1,500 subjects contributed by 6 global collaborators. Nearly every sample came with metadata listing a de-identified subject ID, COVID-19 status, age in years and sex. Where available, HLA class I and class II types were obtained from metadata supplied by the sample provider rather than from assay-based typing. What the authors observed across the whole study: The quantity of clinical and demographic metadata differed by source and by participant and was supplied without curation.

TCRbeta CDR3 regions were amplified from genomic DNA by means of the immunoSEQ Assay, a bias-controlled multiplex PCR. The published analysis was carried out like this. Within the assay, amplification of reference gene primers was used to estimate how many nucleated cells each sample contained. To quantify the absolute abundance of each unique TCRbeta CDR3 rearrangement, sequence reads were collapsed and filtered. Productive Simpson clonality was computed per sample as the square root of Simpson's diversity index over productive rearrangements. The table comes from immuneACCESS by way of TCRdb, which keeps in-frame sequences with V and J called. Part of the clones is missing from these tables; in studies checked, under half for an unresolved V gene and the rest for unknown reasons. V and J calls and clone size are those listed in that table; D and trimming were worked out from the DNA. This sample lists 150,000 to 200,000 clones; 65% to 80% were detected once. The ten largest clones capture 17% of the sample.

In the prospective study, participants were about 18 to 90 years old, resided in 24 geographic areas of the United States, and were enrolled through a virtual design. To assign participants to cohorts, the prospective study relied on clinical history that participants themselves reported in a screening survey and a study questionnaire. In the prospective study, whole blood, serum and a nasopharyngeal or oropharyngeal swab were collected from each participant by mobile phlebotomists. Prospective study participants could optionally give additional blood draws and questionnaires over a roughly 2-month period. Prospective study blood samples were shipped either frozen or at room temperature before DNA extraction. Taken from cysteine to phenylalanine, the CDR3 has 13 residues. CDR3 DNA is the only sequence kept; it has 39 bases, read in frame from the first base. Trimming at the junction amounts to 5 bases on V and 7 bases on J, and the germline ends lie 9 bases apart. CDR1 is given as KGHSH and CDR2 as LQKENI, both from the germline V gene.

What was sequenced was PBMCs or T cells enriched from blood (not recorded which). This TCR came from a woman in her 50s with acute COVID-19. The chain couples TRBV18 to TRBJ1-6, and the D gene may be TRBD1, 5 bases matching. The sequenced DNA: TGTGCCAGCTCAGGGGGGTCGAATTCACCCCTCCACTTT. This encodes CASSGGSNSPLHF.